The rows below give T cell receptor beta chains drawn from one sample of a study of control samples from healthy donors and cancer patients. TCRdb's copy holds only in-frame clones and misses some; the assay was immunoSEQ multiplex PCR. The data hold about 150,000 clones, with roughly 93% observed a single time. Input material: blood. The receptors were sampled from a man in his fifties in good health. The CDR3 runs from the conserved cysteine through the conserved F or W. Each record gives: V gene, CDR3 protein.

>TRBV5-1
CASSLQLSINTGELFF
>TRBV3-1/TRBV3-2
CASSQRDRVLEAFF
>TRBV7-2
CASSFGWGGITGELFF
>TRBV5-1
CASSSQGRKYTQETQYF
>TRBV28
CASSSPGGVGYTF
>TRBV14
CASSPPGTATYEQYF
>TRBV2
CASRKDSGSSYNEQFF
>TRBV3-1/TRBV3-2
CASSLGQVDTEAFF
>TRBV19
CASSDDSSSYNEQFF
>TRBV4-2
CASSHGQGSDTQYF